This paragraph covers one T cell receptor beta chain sequence. Its matching antigen is unknown. TCRdb used MiXCR to reprocess the RACE reads, holding one entry per CDR3 protein. The sample includes 85,000 to 95,000 distinct CDR3 sequences, 9.5% to 12% of them seen just once. Sample time point: patch test 2, 6 weeks after DPC sensitization. This sample's treatment: therapeutic diphenylcyclopropenone sensitization with weekly scalp DPC. The source of the sample is a study of human T cells and chemical hapten exposure. Findings and caveats of the study: No shift was seen in TCRs above 1 in 1000 frequency with DPC sensitization.

This receptor was taken from a man aged 40-50 years with alopecia areata. Some clones in this sample may be carry-over from other donors' samples. The material sequenced was whole blood, taken in connection with sensitization to the hapten diphenylcyclopropenone (DPC).

CDR3 DNA: TGCGCCAGCAGCTCTCTAGGACTGCGGAACACTGAAGCTTTCTTT. This translates into CASSSLGLRNTEAFF. The chain has TRBV5-1 and TRBJ1-1; D call uncertain. Germline loops: CDR1 SGHRS, CDR2 YFSETQ. Trimming removed 3 bases from V and 1 base from J, with 13 bases in between. CDR3 size: 15 residues.